Listed here is a single T cell receptor beta chain. No antigen is known for it. TCRdb reprocessed the 5' RACE reads, with one entry per CDR3 protein and no DNA. The ten top clones account for about 0.39%, within a sample of 200,000 to 300,000 distinct CDR3 sequences. CDR1 and CDR2 from the germline V gene are KGHSH and LQKENI. CDR3 length: 17 residues. This specimen belongs to a study of T cells expressing NK-cell markers. Study-wide points: The HCMV specificity of the expanded NKG2C+ T cell clones stayed unresolved.

The rearrangement uses TRBV18 and TRBJ2-5; TCRdb designates TRBD2, a call that cannot be tested without DNA. Material: blood T cells: a sorted CD56 or NKG2C T cell subset, CD4+ or CD8+ T cells, or bulk PBMC T cells (not recorded which). This TCR derives from a man between 18 and 29 years old in good health. The CDR3 sequence: CASSPLSTSVPQETQYF.